The 28 T cell receptor beta chains below all came from one sample that was sequenced in a study of tumor and adjacent non-tumor tissue in lung cancer. Three rounds of nested PCR, following a modified ARM-PCR protocol, produced the TCRbeta library. TCRdb called the multiplex PCR reads again in MiXCR, with one record for every CDR3 protein. The sample carries 90,000 to 110,000 distinct CDR3 sequences, about 61% recorded once. RNA was extracted from bulk tissue without any cell sorting. More than 3 cm separated this lung sample from the edge of the tumor. The sample consisted of distant non-tumor lung tissue. The receptors stem from a man between 60 and 70 years old with non-small cell lung cancer.

A note on this clonotype: The CDR3 carries no conserved terminal phenylalanine or tryptophan, so it likely arises from a read error. This rearrangement joins TRBV6-2 or TRBV6-3 to TRBJ2-1; 14 nucleotides line up with TRBD2. CDR1 and CDR2 (germline): MNHEY, SVGEGT. The CDR3 contains 20 residues. CDR3: CASSLGTSGGGHLAYNEQFL. CDR3 DNA: TGTGCCAGCAGTTTAGGGACTAGCGGGGGTGGCCACCTAGCCTATAATGAGCAGTTCCTC.

Of note for this clonotype: With a much larger clone just one base away, this may be a read error. The V call is TRBV28, the J call TRBJ2-5; tentatively, D is TRBD1 or TRBD2 (5 bases each). Deletions cut 5 bases from V and 4 bases from J, with 14 bases between. CDR3 length: 14 amino acids. Germline assignment: CDR1 MDHEN and CDR2 SYDVKM. The CDR3 nucleotides read TGTGCCAGCAGTCACTCCTCGGGACGAGAGACCCAGTACTTC. This sequence encodes CASSHSSGRETQYF.

Concerning this clonotype itself: The conserved phenylalanine or tryptophan is not found at the CDR3 terminus, so this likely reflects a read error. Because the CDR3's place on the DNA is in doubt, the DNA is left out and the CDR3 is given as listed by TCRdb. The chain joins TRBV28 to TRBJ1-5; the table's TRBD1 call for D was not verified on the DNA. The CDR3 totals 16 residues, both ends included. The germline CDR1 and CDR2 sequences are MDHEN and SYDVKM. The CDR3 here is CASSFPGQGVNQPQDL.

Worth noting for this clonotype: One end of the junction does not line up with germline, which may come from a read error. The rearrangement uses TRBV12-3 or TRBV12-4 and TRBJ2-4; no reliable D call. The CDR3 has 12 residues. The CDR3, as DNA: TGTGCCAGCAATTCAACGGTGGAAGTTCTGTATTTC. This encodes CASNSTVEVLYF.

On this clonotype: A much bigger clone sits one base away, suggesting this may be a read error. The chain uses TRBV6-1 and TRBJ2-1, with 9 bases that match TRBD2. Per the germline V gene, CDR1 is MNHNS and CDR2 is SASEGT. Trimming at V came to 6 bases and at J to 8 bases, leaving 8 bases not matched to a gene. The CDR3 runs 14 residues. CDR3 sequence reads: CASRQRGALDEQFF. The CDR3 DNA is TGTGCCAGCAGACAGCGGGGGGCATTGGATGAGCAGTTCTTC.

This clonotype appeared many times. The chain carries TRBV10-2 and TRBJ2-5; the D gene is possibly TRBD1 (5 bases). CDR3 length equals 15 residues. V shed 4 bases and J shed 2 bases, with 14 bases lying between them. From germline, CDR1 is WSHSY and CDR2 SAAADI. In DNA form, the CDR3 reads TGCGCCAGCAGTGGCCACGGACACGGACAAGAGACCCAGTACTTC. It specifies CASSGHGHGQETQYF.

The chain uses TRBV20-1 and TRBJ1-3; 10 bases agree with TRBD1. Trimming took 0 bases from V and 1 from J; bases not matched to a gene: 9. The CDR3 has 18 amino acids. CDR1 DFQATT and CDR2 SNEGSKA come from the germline V gene (reference sequence). CDR3: CSARDLWRTGGSGNTIYF. For the CDR3, the DNA is TGCAGTGCTAGAGATCTCTGGAGGACAGGGGGATCTGGAAACACCATATATTTT.

To note about this clonotype: This sequence may be a read error, since a much larger clone differs from it by one base. CDR3 in amino acids: CASSPDGGHNQPQHF. The CDR3 DNA is TGTGCCAGCAGTCCCGATGGGGGCCACAATCAGCCCCAGCATTTT. The chain recombines TRBV6-2 or TRBV6-3 with TRBJ1-5, with D maybe TRBD1 (6 bases). There are 15 residues in the CDR3. Germline V gene lookup returns CDR1 MNHEY and CDR2 SVGEGT. Trimming stripped 5 bases from V and 3 bases from J, with 14 bases between.

Details on this clonotype: Mismatch with germline at one junction end may stem from a read error. J is TRBJ2-1 and V is TRBV29-1; D call uncertain. Per the germline V gene, CDR1 is SQVTM and CDR2 is ANQGSEA. The CDR3 has 10 residues. CDR3 sequence reads: CSVSYNERFF. CDR3 in DNA: TGCAGCGTCTCTTACAATGAGCGGTTCTTC.

Turning to this clonotype: One end of the junction fails to match germline, which may point to a read error. The chain employs TRBV12-3 or TRBV12-4 and TRBJ2-1; D remains unclear. The CDR3 is 11 amino acids. CDR3 residues: CASSIYNEHIF. The CDR3 DNA reads TGTGCCAGTAGTATCTACAATGAGCATATCTTC.

This chain uses TRBV19 with TRBJ1-5, with D possibly matching TRBD1 (5 bases). CDR1 is LNHDA, CDR2 SQIVND, per germline (reference sequence). The CDR3 has 15 residues. Trimming took off 6 bases at V and 2 bases at J, with 14 bases between the two ends. Here the CDR3 DNA reads TGTGCCAGTAGGAAGAGGGGCGATGGCAATCAGCCCCAGCATTTT. This sequence encodes CASRKRGDGNQPQHF. The full variable domain, rest sourced from reference TRBV19 and TRBJ1-5, is DGGITQSPKYLFRKEGQNVTLSCEQNLNHDAMYWYRQDPGQGLRLIYYSQIVNDFQKGDIAEGYSVSREKKESFPLTVTSAQKNPTAFYLCASRKRGDGNQPQHFGDGTRLSIL.

With regard to this clonotype: The junction does not match germline at one end; this may be a read error. The gene calls are TRBV13 and TRBJ1-5; no clear D gene. The germline V gene has CDR1 PRHDT and CDR2 FYEKMQ (reference sequence). CDR3 length equals 14 residues. The DNA for the CDR3 is TGTGCCATCAGCTTAGGAGGGAGCAATCAGCCCCAGCATTTT. It translates to CAISLGGSNQPQHF.

This clonotype has at least ten counts. The rearrangement uses TRBV20-1 and TRBJ2-5, with TRBD2 matching 8 bases. CDR1 is DFQATT and CDR2 is SNEGSKA in the germline V gene (reference sequence). V shed 2 bases and J 2 bases; nucleotides not matched to a gene: 7. The CDR3 loop spans 15 amino acids. Written as DNA, the CDR3 is TGCAGTGCTAGACCCGCGGGCGGGAGGCAAGAGACCCAGTACTTC. The encoded protein is CSARPAGGRQETQYF.

On this clonotype itself: A read error may produce the germline difference seen at one junction end. The chain uses TRBV4-1 and TRBJ2-5; tentatively, D is TRBD1 or TRBD2 (6 bases each). This CDR3 contains 16 residues. From germline, CDR1 is MGHRA and CDR2 YSYEKL. This CDR3 reads CASSQEPGTQRGTQNF. DNA of the CDR3: TGCGCCAGCAGCCAAGAACCCGGGACTCAAAGGGGGACTCAGAACTTC.

About this clonotype: A much bigger clone sits one base away, suggesting this may be a read error. The chain recombines TRBV20-1 with TRBJ1-2; D is unresolved. CDR1 is DFQATT, CDR2 SNEGSKA, per germline (reference sequence). The CDR3 covers 13 residues. V was pared by 3 bases and J by 6 bases, with 14 bases between. CDR3 sequence (DNA): TGCAGTGCTAGTTTTCAGGAGGAGCATGGCTACACCTTC. This encodes CSASFQEEHGYTF.

The rearrangement uses TRBV6-5 and TRBJ2-5, with no clear D. V was pared by 1 base and J by 1 base, with 7 bases between. Per germline, CDR1 MNHEY and CDR2 SVGAGI. There are 14 residues in the CDR3. The CDR3 region has the DNA TGTGCCAGCAGTTACTTGCAGGCCCAAGAGACCCAGTACTTC. Protein sequence: CASSYLQAQETQYF.

There are many counts of this clonotype. The chain combines TRBV12-3 or TRBV12-4 with TRBJ2-2, with 9 positions matching TRBD1. V dropped 6 bases and J dropped 3; count of bases not matched to a gene: 2. This CDR3 has 14 residues. The CDR3 reads CASSRTGDTGELFF. The CDR3 DNA reads TGTGCCAGCAGCAGGACAGGGGACACCGGGGAGCTGTTTTTT.

V is TRBV11-1 and J is TRBJ2-2; the D call may be TRBD1 or TRBD2 (5 bases each). Trimming took 4 bases from V and 16 from J, leaving 25 bases between them. The CDR3 covers 15 residues. Germline CDR1 reads SGHAT; CDR2 reads FQDESV (reference sequence). The CDR3 DNA reads as TGTGCCAGCAGCTCCGGGGACGTCAACACCGGGGAGACGTTTTTT. Amino acid sequence: CASSSGDVNTGETFF.

This clonotype was seen a handful of times. The chain couples TRBV6-6 to TRBJ1-3; 8 nucleotides agree with TRBD1. CDR1 and CDR2 (germline): MNHNY, SVGAGI (reference sequence). V was pared by 5 bases and J by 0 bases, with 6 bases of the junction left unmatched. The CDR3 has 16 amino acids. The CDR3 spells CASSRQGSSSGNTIYF. The CDR3 nucleotides are TGTGCCAGCAGTAGACAGGGGTCGAGCTCTGGAAACACCATATATTTT.

Of note for this clonotype: A much larger clone differs from this one at a single base, so this may be a read error. This rearrangement joins TRBV4-2 to TRBJ2-1; TRBD2 matches at 12 bases. The germline V gene has CDR1 LGHNA and CDR2 YNFKEQ. This CDR3 has 15 residues. The CDR3 DNA reads TGTGTCAGCAGCCAAAGACTAGCGGGAGACAATGAGCAGTTCTTC. Translated: CVSSQRLAGDNEQFF.

On this clonotype itself: The germline gene is not matched at one end of the junction; a read error may be the cause. The chain recombines TRBV13 with TRBJ2-7; TRBD1 might be the D (5 bases). This CDR3 has 16 amino acids. Germline V gene sequence: CDR1 PRHDT, CDR2 FYEKMQ (reference sequence). The DNA for the CDR3 is TGTGCCAGCAGCTTAGCCTGGGGCCGGAGCTCCTACGAGCAGTGCTTC. The encoded protein is CASSLAWGRSSYEQCF. Together with reference TRBV13 and TRBJ2-7, the CDR3 gives the full variable domain: AAGVIQSPRHLIKEKRETATLKCYPIPRHDTVYWYQQGPGQDPQFLISFYEKMQSDKGSIPDRFSAQQFSDYHSELNMSSLELGDSALYFCASSLAWGRSSYEQCFGPGTRLTVT.

This sequence joins TRBV5-6 and TRBJ2-7; D possibly corresponds to TRBD2 (5 bases). The CDR3 runs 16 residues. CDR1 is SGHDT and CDR2 is YYEEEE in the germline V gene. Trimming stripped 0 bases from V and 6 bases from J, with 19 bases between. CDR3: CASSLVDLSSAGEQYF. The CDR3 region has the DNA TGTGCCAGCAGCTTGGTGGACTTGTCCTCAGCTGGCGAGCAGTACTTC.

This CDR3 reads CASTPDRGETQYF. For the CDR3, the DNA is TGTGCCAGCACCCCTGACAGGGGAGAGACCCAGTACTTC. The V and J genes are TRBV7-8 and TRBJ2-5, with TRBD1 matching 8 bases. V lost 7 bases and J lost 4; bases outside the gene matches: 5. The germline V gene has CDR1 SGHVS and CDR2 FQNEAQ. The CDR3 has 13 residues.

This clonotype has only one observation. A read error may explain this, as a much larger clone is one base away. This is likely a read error, given that the CDR3 carries no conserved phenylalanine or tryptophan at its end. The chain recombines TRBV20-1 with TRBJ1-2; D gene unclear. CDR3 size: 13 residues. Germline assignment: CDR1 DFQATT and CDR2 SNEGSKA (reference sequence). V lost 3 bases and J 1 base, leaving 9 bases between the germline ends. CDR3 residues: CSASSPGNYGYTL. CDR3 coding DNA: TGCAGTGCTAGTAGCCCCGGTAACTATGGCTACACCTTG.

Here the CDR3 reads CVSSLDLGAGTDTQYF. The CDR3, as DNA: TGCGTTAGCAGCTTGGATCTAGGGGCGGGAACAGATACGCAGTATTTT. The rearrangement joins TRBV5-1 to TRBJ2-3; tentatively, D is TRBD2 (6 bases). CDR1 SGHRS and CDR2 YFSETQ come from the germline V gene. This CDR3 comprises 16 residues.

Comments on this clonotype: At one end, the junction sequence differs from germline, possibly due to a read error. The chain combines TRBV24-1 with TRBJ2-2; D is unclear. This CDR3 has 17 residues. CDR1 and CDR2 from the germline V gene are KGHDR and SFDVKD. CDR3 in amino acids: CATCDLKQDGWGGELFF. The CDR3 nucleotides are TGTGCCACCTGTGATTTGAAGCAGGACGGCTGGGGCGGGGAGCTGTTTTTT.

The chain links TRBV20-1 to TRBJ2-7; TRBD1 aligns across 9 bases. The CDR3 spans 13 residues. With 4 bases clipped from V and 5 bases from J, the junction kept 6 bases outside the gene matches. CDR1 and CDR2 (germline): DFQATT, SNEGSKA (reference sequence). CDR3 sequence: CSAITGQGNEQYF. The CDR3 nucleotides are TGCAGTGCTATCACTGGACAGGGGAACGAGCAGTACTTC.

Turning to this clonotype: The junction differs from germline at one of its ends, possibly a read error. This chain links TRBV11-1 with TRBJ2-1; TRBD2 agrees at 9 bases. The CDR3 is 14 residues long. Germline CDR1 reads SGHAT; CDR2 reads FQDESV (reference sequence). CDR3 sequence: CASSISGRTNEQFF. The CDR3 nucleotides are TGTGCCAGTAGCATTAGCGGGAGAACCAATGAACAGTTCTTC. Full variable domain (outside the CDR3, taken from reference TRBV11-1 and TRBJ2-1): EAEVAQSPRYKITEKSQAVAFWCDPISGHATLYWYRQILGQGPELLVQFQDESVVDDSQLPKDRFSAERLKGVDSTLKIQPAELGDSAMYLCASSISGRTNEQFFGPGTRLTVL.